The next 8 T cell receptor beta chains were all read from a single sample in a study of control samples from healthy donors and cancer patients. Only in-frame clones appear in the TCRdb table, and some are missing; sequencing was by immunoSEQ multiplex PCR. Here the sample spans over 100,000 clones, about 92% being singletons. Sequenced material: blood. Source of these receptors: a woman aged 45-59 years in good health.

V and J are TRBV18 and TRBJ1-1; the D is unclear. Germline-derived CDR1 and CDR2 are KGHSH and LQKENI. The CDR3 covers 13 residues. V was shortened by 5 bases and J by 3 bases, with 10 bases between the two germline ends. CDR3 DNA sequence: TGTGCCAGCTCAGCAGACCTGGACACTGAAGCTTTCTTT. It encodes CASSADLDTEAFF.

The rearrangement uses TRBV1 and TRBJ2-3; TRBD1 is the table's D call, not checked against the DNA. TRBV1 is termed a pseudogene. The CDR3 has 13 residues. The CDR3 is CTSSQDGAGTQYF. The CDR3 nucleotides read TGCACCAGCAGCCAAGATGGGGCAGGTACGCAGTATTTT.

This sequence joins TRBV29-1 and TRBJ2-1; 13 nucleotides line up with TRBD2. The V gene end was trimmed by 7 bases and the J gene end by 7 bases; junction bases not matched to a gene: 7. Germline assignment: CDR1 SQVTM and CDR2 ANQGSEA. The CDR3 extends over 14 amino acids. The CDR3 spells CSARTSGSANEQFF. The CDR3 DNA follows: TGCAGCGCACGGACTAGCGGGAGTGCGAATGAGCAGTTCTTC.

This chain uses TRBV28 with TRBJ1-2; tentatively, D is TRBD1 (6 bases). V was cut by 2 bases and J by 8 bases, with 15 bases left in between. The CDR3 contains 14 residues. CDR1 and CDR2 (germline): MDHEN, SYDVKM. The CDR3 loop reads CASSLTRGTGGYTF. The CDR3 nucleotides read TGTGCCAGCAGTTTAACGAGAGGAACAGGGGGCTACACCTTC.

The chain links TRBV19 to TRBJ1-5; D unclear. Trimming cost V 4 bases and J 0 bases, with 7 bases left between them. Per germline, CDR1 LNHDA and CDR2 SQIVND (reference sequence). This CDR3 has 14 amino acids. CDR3 sequence: CASSSDGSNQPQHF. The DNA for the CDR3 is TGTGCCAGTAGTAGCGACGGTAGCAATCAGCCCCAGCATTTT.

The chain combines TRBV10-1 with TRBJ2-2; no reliable D call. This CDR3 is 14 amino acids long. Germline V lookup: CDR1 WNHNN, CDR2 SYGVQD (reference sequence). Trimming pared 4 bases from V and 6 bases from J, leaving 12 bases between. CDR3 in DNA: TGCGCCAGCAGTGCCACCCCTGCTTCCGGGGAGCTGTTTTTT. It codes for CASSATPASGELFF.

This clone was seen once. J is TRBJ2-5 and V is TRBV5-1; tentatively, D is TRBD1 (6 bases). Germline assignment: CDR1 SGHRS and CDR2 YFSETQ. Trimming cost V 4 bases and J 1 base, with 8 bases left between them. This CDR3 spans 13 amino acids. The DNA for the CDR3 is TGCGCCAGCAGCGGGGACACCCAAGAGACCCAGTACTTC. This translates into CASSGDTQETQYF.

In nucleotides, the CDR3 is TGTGCCAGCAGTTACTCGAACTCCTTAATGAACACTGAAGCTTTCTTT. Protein: CASSYSNSLMNTEAFF. The gene calls are TRBV6-5 and TRBJ1-1; D is unclear. Trimming took 0 bases from V and 0 from J, leaving 11 bases between them. This CDR3 is 16 amino acids long. Germline V gene data show CDR1 as MNHEY and CDR2 as SVGAGI.